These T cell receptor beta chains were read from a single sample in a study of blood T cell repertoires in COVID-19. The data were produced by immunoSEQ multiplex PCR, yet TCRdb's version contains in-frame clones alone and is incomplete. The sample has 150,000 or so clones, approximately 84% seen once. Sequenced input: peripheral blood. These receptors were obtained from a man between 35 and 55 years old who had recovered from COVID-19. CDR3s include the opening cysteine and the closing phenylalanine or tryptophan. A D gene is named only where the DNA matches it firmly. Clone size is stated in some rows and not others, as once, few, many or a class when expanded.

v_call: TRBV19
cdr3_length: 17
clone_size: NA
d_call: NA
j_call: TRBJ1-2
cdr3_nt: TGTGCCAGTACCGATAACCCCCGGCGGGTCCCTAACTATGGCTACACCTTC
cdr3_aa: CASTDNPRRVPNYGYTF

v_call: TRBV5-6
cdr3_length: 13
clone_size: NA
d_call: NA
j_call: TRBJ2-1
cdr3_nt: TGTGCCAGCAAGGGACTGGACGGGGGTGAGCAGTTCTTC
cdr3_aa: CASKGLDGGEQFF

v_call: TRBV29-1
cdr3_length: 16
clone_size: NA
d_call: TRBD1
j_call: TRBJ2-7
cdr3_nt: TGCAGCGTTGAAGATGGAGGAAGGGGGCGCATTAACGAGCAGTACTTC
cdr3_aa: CSVEDGGRGRINEQYF

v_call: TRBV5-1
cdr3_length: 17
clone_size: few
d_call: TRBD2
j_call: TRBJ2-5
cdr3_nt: TGCGCCAGCAGCTTGGCCCTAGCGGGAGGGCGCGGGGAGACCCAGTACTTC
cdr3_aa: CASSLALAGGRGETQYF

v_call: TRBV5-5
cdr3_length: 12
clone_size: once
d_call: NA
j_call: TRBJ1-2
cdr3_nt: TGTGCCAGCAGCTTAGAGGGAATTGGCTACACCTTC
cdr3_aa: CASSLEGIGYTF

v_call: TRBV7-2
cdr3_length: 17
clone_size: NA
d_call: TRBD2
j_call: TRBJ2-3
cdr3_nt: TGTGCCAGCAGCTTTGCCCCTAGCGGGAGGGGGGAAGATACGCAGTATTTT
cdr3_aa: CASSFAPSGRGEDTQYF

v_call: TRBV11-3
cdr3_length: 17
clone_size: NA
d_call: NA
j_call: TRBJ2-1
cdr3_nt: TGTGCCAGCAGCCCCGGGACGGGACTGCTAGCCTACAATGAGCAGTTCTTC
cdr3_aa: CASSPGTGLLAYNEQFF

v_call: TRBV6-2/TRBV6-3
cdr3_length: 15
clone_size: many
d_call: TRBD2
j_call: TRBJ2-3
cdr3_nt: TGTGCCAGCAGTACCGGGACTAGTCACACAGATACGCAGTATTTT
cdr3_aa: CASSTGTSHTDTQYF

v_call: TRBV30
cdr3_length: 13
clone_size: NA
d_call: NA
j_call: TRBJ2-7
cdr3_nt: TGTGCCTGGACTCGACAGGAACGGAGCGAGCAGTACTTC
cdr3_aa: CAWTRQERSEQYF

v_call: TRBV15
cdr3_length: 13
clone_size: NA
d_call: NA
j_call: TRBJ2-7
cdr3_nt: TGTGCCACCAGCAGAGGGGTGGAGTACGAGCAGTACTTC
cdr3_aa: CATSRGVEYEQYF

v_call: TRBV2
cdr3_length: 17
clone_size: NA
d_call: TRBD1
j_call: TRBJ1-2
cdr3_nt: TGTGCCAGCAGTTCAAGTCGGACAGGGGGCGATTCCTATGGCTACACCTTC
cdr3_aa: CASSSSRTGGDSYGYTF

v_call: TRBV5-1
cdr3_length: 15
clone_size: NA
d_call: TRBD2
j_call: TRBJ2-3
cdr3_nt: TGCGCCAGCAGCCCCATGACTAGCCAAACAGATACGCAGTATTTT
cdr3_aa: CASSPMTSQTDTQYF

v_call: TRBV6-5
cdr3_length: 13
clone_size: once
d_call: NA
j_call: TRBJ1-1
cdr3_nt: TGTGCCAGCAGGCTGTTGGAGTACACTGAAGCTTTCTTT
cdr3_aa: CASRLLEYTEAFF

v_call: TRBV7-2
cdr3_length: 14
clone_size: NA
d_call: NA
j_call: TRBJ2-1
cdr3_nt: TGTGCCAGCAGCTCTCGTGAGCGAGGCAATGAGCAGTTCTTC
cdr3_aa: CASSSRERGNEQFF